Shown below are 13 T cell receptor beta chains from a single sample sequenced in a study of blood T cell repertoires in COVID-19. Sequencing used immunoSEQ multiplex PCR; TCRdb keeps in-frame clones, though not all of them. The profile shows hundreds of thousands of clones, approximately 88% of them singletons. Material for sequencing was peripheral blood. The source of these receptors is a man between 60 and 70 years old who had recovered from COVID-19.

This sequence joins TRBV14 and TRBJ2-7; 8 bases line up with TRBD1. The germline CDR1 and CDR2 sequences are SGHDN and FVKESK. The CDR3 is 16 residues long. Germline trimming cut 7 bases from V and 2 bases from J; bases unmatched to any gene: 13. CDR3 loop: CASKPCYRGSPYEQYF. In DNA form, the CDR3 reads TGTGCCAGCAAGCCATGTTACAGGGGGTCACCCTACGAGCAGTACTTC.

The chain links TRBV28 to TRBJ2-7, with D tentatively TRBD2 (6 bases). This CDR3 contains 14 residues. V lost 3 bases and J 6 bases, leaving 15 bases between the germline ends. CDR1 is MDHEN, CDR2 SYDVKM, per germline. The CDR3 reads CASSFQGGWSEQYF. In DNA form, the CDR3 reads TGTGCCAGCAGTTTTCAGGGAGGTTGGTCCGAGCAGTACTTC.

The V call is TRBV6-1, the J call TRBJ2-5; maybe TRBD1 (6 bases). V was trimmed by 8 bases and J by 2 bases, leaving 15 bases between them. The CDR3 is 14 amino acids. CDR1 is MNHNS and CDR2 is SASEGT in the germline V gene. The DNA of the CDR3 is TGTGCCAGCCTGTTACAGGGTGGACAAGAGACCCAGTACTTC. It codes for CASLLQGGQETQYF.

This chain connects TRBV21-1 to TRBJ2-5; the table calls TRBD1, which could not be checked here. TRBV21-1 is an annotated pseudogene. This CDR3 region has 15 residues. The CDR3 DNA sequence: TGTGCCAGCGCCCCAAGGGCGAGGGGGTTGGAGACCCAGTACTTC. This codes for CASAPRARGLETQYF.

V is TRBV27 and J is TRBJ1-1, with D possibly TRBD1 on 6 matching bases. The CDR3 consists of 17 residues. Germline V gene lookup returns CDR1 MNHEY and CDR2 SMNVEV (reference sequence). The V gene lost 4 bases and the J gene lost 7 bases, with 25 bases spanning the gap. The CDR3 sequence is CASSSLRVLGAGFEAFF. CDR3 nucleotides: TGTGCCAGCAGTTCCCTCAGGGTACTGGGGGCTGGTTTTGAAGCTTTCTTT.

This chain's CDR3 is CASSLVLAGGRGEQFF. The CDR3 DNA reads TGTGCCAGCAGCTTAGTACTTGCGGGAGGAAGGGGTGAGCAGTTCTTC. The chain has TRBV7-2 and TRBJ2-1; 8 bases align to TRBD2. J gave up 9 bases and V 1 base, and 11 bases lay outside the gene matches. The CDR3 runs 16 residues. The germline gives CDR1 SGHTA, CDR2 FQGNSA.

The chain recombines TRBV7-2 with TRBJ2-7; 11 bases match TRBD2. The CDR3 sequence is 16 residues long. Germline assignment: CDR1 SGHTA and CDR2 FQGNSA. V lost 2 bases to trimming and J lost 1 base; unmatched junction nucleotides: 4. The CDR3 loop reads CASSLRLAGLSYEQYF. The CDR3 nucleotides are TGTGCCAGCAGCTTAAGACTAGCGGGATTATCCTACGAGCAGTACTTC.

The V and J genes are TRBV2 and TRBJ2-7; 7 bases line up with TRBD1. This CDR3 is built from 15 residues. V was clipped by 7 bases and J by 5 bases; unmatched bases: 14. Germline CDR1 SNHLY, CDR2 FYNNEI. This chain's CDR3 is CASTDRDRRRNEQYF. For the CDR3, the DNA is TGTGCCAGCACCGACAGGGACAGACGTAGGAACGAGCAGTACTTC.

This chain connects TRBV2 to TRBJ1-1; D is uncertain. Germline lookup yields CDR1 SNHLY and CDR2 FYNNEI. This CDR3 is built from 13 residues. The germline V and J ends were trimmed by 7 bases and 0 bases, with 9 bases remaining between them. The CDR3 loop is CASNLVLNTEAFF. The DNA of the CDR3 is TGTGCCAGCAATCTAGTCCTGAACACTGAAGCTTTCTTT. Together with reference TRBV2 and TRBJ1-1, the CDR3 gives the full variable domain: EPEVTQTPSHQVTQMGQEVILRCVPISNHLYFYWYRQILGQKVEFLVSFYNNEISEKSEIFDDQFSVERPDGSNFTLKIRSTKLEDSAMYFCASNLVLNTEAFFGQGTRLTVV.

J is TRBJ1-3 and V is TRBV7-2; TRBD1 matches 10 bases. The CDR3 is 16 amino acids. Germline CDR1 SGHTA, CDR2 FQGNSA. Trimming at V came to 4 bases and at J to 4 bases, leaving 7 bases not matched to a gene. CDR3 region: CASSYRQGARGNTIYF. In nucleotides, the CDR3 is TGTGCCAGCAGCTACCGACAGGGGGCGCGAGGAAACACCATATATTTT. Full variable domain (missing parts from reference TRBV7-2 and TRBJ1-3): GAGVSQSPSNKVTEKGKDVELRCDPISGHTALYWYRQSLGQGLEFLIYFQGNSAPDKSGLPSDRFSAERTGGSVSTLTIQRTQQEDSAVYLCASSYRQGARGNTIYFGEGSWLTVV.

This clone was observed once. The chain uses TRBV19 and TRBJ2-2, with a possible D match to TRBD1 (6 bases). Looked up from germline, CDR1 is LNHDA and CDR2 is SQIVND (reference sequence). Trimming removed 7 bases from V and 4 bases from J, with 22 bases in between. The CDR3 length is 17 residues. The CDR3 region is CASTLSRDRFSTGELFF. CDR3 in DNA: TGTGCCAGTACCCTCTCCCGCGACAGGTTTAGCACCGGGGAGCTGTTTTTT.

V and J are TRBV2 and TRBJ1-6; D may be TRBD1 (5 bases). CDR1 and CDR2 from the germline V gene are SNHLY and FYNNEI. Trimming cost V 6 bases and J 8 bases, with 8 bases left between them. The CDR3 runs to 12 residues. CDR3 coding DNA: TGTGCCAGCAGCGTACAGGATTCACCCCTCCACTTT. Protein sequence: CASSVQDSPLHF.

The CDR3 nucleotides are TGTGCCAGTAGTATGGCGGGCAATCAGCCCCAGCATTTT. Encoded protein: CASSMAGNQPQHF. The V call is TRBV19, the J call TRBJ1-5; D is uncertain. The germline gives CDR1 LNHDA, CDR2 SQIVND (reference sequence). The CDR3 is 13 amino acids. V was shortened by 3 bases and J by 2 bases, with 5 bases between the two germline ends.